These 10 T cell receptor beta chains came from one sample sequenced in a study of T-cell reconstitution after alpha-beta-depleted transplantation in children. The library targeted TCRbeta and was prepared with unique molecular identifiers. MiXCR, applied by TCRdb to the PCR reads, yields one record per CDR3 protein. Among approximately 510,000 distinct CDR3 sequences, about a sixth were seen once, and the ten largest hold 3% to 4%. The source was PBMCs from the stem cell graft donor, collected from the stem cell graft. The source of these receptors is a human donor who donated a stem cell graft to a child with acute lymphoblastic leukemia.

This clonotype was counted at least ten times. This chain uses TRBV27 with TRBJ2-7; 13 nucleotides line up with TRBD2. J was trimmed by 3 bases and V by 5 bases; bases with no gene match: 4. CDR3 length: 15 amino acids. Germline values: CDR1 MNHEY, CDR2 SMNVEV (reference sequence). The CDR3 is CASSPRTSGSYEQYF. CDR3 sequence (DNA): TGTGCCAGCAGTCCCAGGACTAGCGGGAGCTACGAGCAGTACTTC.

In this sample, this clonotype turned up a few times. The chain employs TRBV19 and TRBJ2-1; D not certain. Germline CDR1 is LNHDA and CDR2 is SQIVND (reference sequence). The CDR3 spans 13 residues. The V end lost 1 base, the J end lost 7 bases, and 8 bases lay between the germline ends. The CDR3 region is CASSIGARNEQFF. DNA for the CDR3: TGTGCCAGTAGTATAGGAGCCAGGAATGAGCAGTTCTTC.

The chain recombines TRBV20-1 with TRBJ1-2; the D is unclear. This CDR3 has 11 residues. Deletions cut 2 bases from V and 5 bases from J, with 6 bases between. Germline V gives CDR1 DFQATT, CDR2 SNEGSKA (reference sequence). The CDR3 is CSARSMYGYTF. CDR3 coding DNA: TGCAGTGCTAGATCCATGTATGGCTACACCTTC.

This clonotype was observed a few times. The rearrangement links TRBV6-5 to TRBJ1-2, with 7 bases lining up with TRBD1. J was trimmed by 2 bases and V by 8 bases; bases with no gene match: 5. Germline V gene lookup returns CDR1 MNHEY and CDR2 SVGAGI. The CDR3 is made up of 13 amino acids. The CDR3 DNA is TGTGCCAGCGGCAGGGGGTCGAACTATGGCTACACCTTC. Its protein product is CASGRGSNYGYTF.

The chain carries TRBV19 and TRBJ1-5; the D gene is possibly TRBD1 (5 bases). This CDR3 comprises 15 residues. Per germline, CDR1 LNHDA and CDR2 SQIVND (reference sequence). V was trimmed by 5 bases and J by 4 bases, leaving 15 bases between them. The CDR3 protein is CASSLSREENQPQHF. CDR3 sequence (DNA): TGTGCCAGTAGTCTTAGCAGGGAGGAAAATCAGCCCCAGCATTTT.

This clonotype was counted between two and nine times. The genes are TRBV5-1 and TRBJ2-1; possibly TRBD1 or TRBD2 for D (6 bases each). Trimming took off 0 bases at V and 1 base at J, with 17 bases between the two ends. The CDR3 consists of 18 residues. CDR1 and CDR2 (germline): SGHRS, YFSETQ. The CDR3, as DNA: TGCGCCAGCAGCTTGGAAGGGGGTCTAGCGCATTCCTACAATGAGCAGTTCTTC. Translation gives CASSLEGGLAHSYNEQFF.

The table lists this clonotype with a few counts. The chain uses TRBV3-1 and TRBJ2-3; D not certain. CDR3 size: 15 residues. V was cut by 4 bases and J by 0 bases, with 11 bases left in between. Germline CDR1 and CDR2: LGHDT and YNNKEL (reference sequence). The CDR3 DNA reads as TGTGCCAGCAGCCCGCAAGGCGGTAGCACAGATACGCAGTATTTT. It encodes CASSPQGGSTDTQYF.

This clonotype has a single count. The chain couples TRBV15 to TRBJ2-7; 7 bases map to TRBD1. The CDR3 loop spans 16 amino acids. J gave up 1 base and V 3 bases, and 9 bases lay outside the gene matches. CDR1 and CDR2 from the germline V gene are LNHNV and YYDKDF (reference sequence). The CDR3 bases are TGTGCCACCAGCAGCCTATTGACAGGGAGTTCCTACGAGCAGTACTTC. Its translation is CATSSLLTGSSYEQYF.

This clonotype appeared a single time. J is TRBJ2-1 and V is TRBV5-1, with 15 bases aligning to TRBD2. The CDR3 is made up of 14 amino acids. With V trimmed by 4 bases and J by 10 bases, 3 bases remained unmatched. Looked up from germline, CDR1 is SGHRS and CDR2 is YFSETQ. Here the CDR3 DNA reads TGCGCCAGCAGCAGGACTAGCGGGAGGGTAGAGCAGTTCTTC. It encodes CASSRTSGRVEQFF. Looking up the rest from reference TRBV5-1 and TRBJ2-1 gives the full variable domain: KAGVTQTPRYLIKTRGQQVTLSCSPISGHRSVSWYQQTPGQGLQFLFEYFSETQRNKGNFPGRFSGRQFSNSRSEMNVSTLELGDSALYLCASSRTSGRVEQFFGPGTRLTVL.

This clonotype has at least ten counts. This sequence joins TRBV5-1 and TRBJ2-7; no definite D call. The CDR3 sequence is 14 residues long. Deletions cut 4 bases from V and 0 bases from J, with 11 bases between. CDR1 SGHRS and CDR2 YFSETQ come from the germline V gene. CDR3 sequence reads: CASSAPESSYEQYF. Written as DNA, the CDR3 is TGCGCCAGCAGCGCCCCGGAGAGCTCCTACGAGCAGTACTTC. The entire variable domain, with the rest obtained from reference TRBV5-1 and TRBJ2-7, is as follows: KAGVTQTPRYLIKTRGQQVTLSCSPISGHRSVSWYQQTPGQGLQFLFEYFSETQRNKGNFPGRFSGRQFSNSRSEMNVSTLELGDSALYLCASSAPESSYEQYFGPGTRLTVT.